This entry lists 6 T cell receptor beta chains sequenced from one sample in a study of T cells in Graves' hyperthyroidism and ophthalmopathy. Template material for amplifying TCR beta CDR3 regions consisted of RNA transcripts. HTBI primers drove first-round RT-PCR of the TCR CDR3. TCRdb re-called the multiplex PCR reads through MiXCR, storing one row per CDR3 protein. The sample lists about 640,000 distinct CDR3 sequences; less than 25% were seen once. The material sequenced was blood. The source of these receptors is a man aged 25 to 40 with Graves' ophthalmopathy.

There are many counts of this clonotype. This chain connects TRBV20-1 to TRBJ2-5; 12 bases match TRBD2. Per the germline V gene, CDR1 is DFQATT and CDR2 is SNEGSKA (reference sequence). The junction had 3 bases not matched to a gene; V was cut back by 3 bases and J by 4 bases. This CDR3 contains 14 residues. The chain's CDR3 is CSASLLAGGETQYF. CDR3 nucleotides: TGCAGTGCTAGTCTACTAGCGGGAGGAGAGACCCAGTACTTC.

This clonotype was seen a handful of times. The chain links TRBV20-1 to TRBJ2-1; 7 bases line up with TRBD2. Germline V gene lookup returns CDR1 DFQATT and CDR2 SNEGSKA (reference sequence). The trim removed 0 bases at V and 2 bases at J, leaving 13 bases unmatched. The CDR3 spans 18 residues. CDR3 sequence reads: CSARDTASGRRPYNEQFF. The CDR3, as DNA: TGCAGTGCTAGAGATACGGCTAGCGGACGGAGGCCCTACAATGAGCAGTTCTTC.

At least ten counts were recorded for this clonotype. The rearrangement joins TRBV30 to TRBJ1-2, with D tentatively TRBD1 (5 bases). CDR3 length: 14 amino acids. Germline V lookup: CDR1 GTSNPN, CDR2 SVGIG (reference sequence). V was pared by 0 bases and J by 4 bases, with 12 bases between. As DNA, the CDR3 is TGTGCCTGGAGTGTCCAGGCCGGGGGCTATGGCTACACCTTC. Translation gives CAWSVQAGGYGYTF.

This clonotype was counted a single time. The chain couples TRBV6-1 to TRBJ1-3; 7 bases match TRBD1. The junction had 6 bases not matched to a gene; V was cut back by 6 bases and J by 4 bases. The CDR3 consists of 14 residues. CDR1 and CDR2 from the germline V gene are MNHNS and SASEGT. The CDR3 loop is CASSHTGDGNTIYF. In nucleotides, the CDR3 is TGTGCCAGCAGCCATACAGGGGACGGAAACACCATATATTTT.

The chain combines TRBV19 with TRBJ1-5; D is unresolved. This CDR3 has 13 amino acids. Germline V lookup: CDR1 LNHDA, CDR2 SQIVND (reference sequence). Trimming cost V 0 bases and J 8 bases, with 8 bases left between them. The CDR3 spells CASSIDGLKPQHF. DNA for the CDR3: TGTGCCAGTAGTATAGATGGGCTTAAGCCCCAGCATTTT.

This clonotype has ten or more counts. This chain uses TRBV2 with TRBJ2-7; perhaps D is TRBD1 or TRBD2 (5 bases each). Germline V gene lookup returns CDR1 SNHLY and CDR2 FYNNEI. The V and J ends lost 2 bases and 5 bases respectively, with 22 bases between them. The CDR3 consists of 17 residues. In DNA, the CDR3 is TGTGCCAGCAGTGAACGTCCCGTTATGAGAGGGGCCAACGAGCAGTACTTC. Residues: CASSERPVMRGANEQYF.